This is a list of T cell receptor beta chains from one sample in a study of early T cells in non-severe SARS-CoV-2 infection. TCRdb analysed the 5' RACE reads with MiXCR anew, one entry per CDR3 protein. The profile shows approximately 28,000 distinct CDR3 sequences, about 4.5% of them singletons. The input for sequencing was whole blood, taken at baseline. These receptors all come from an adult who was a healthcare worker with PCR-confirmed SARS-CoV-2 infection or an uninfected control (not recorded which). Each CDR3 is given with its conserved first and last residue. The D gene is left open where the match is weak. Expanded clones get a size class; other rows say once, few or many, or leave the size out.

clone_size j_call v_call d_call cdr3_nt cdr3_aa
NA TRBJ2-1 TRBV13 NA TGTGCCAGCAGTCTGTTCCAGGGGACGGGCAATGAGCAGTTCTTC CASSLFQGTGNEQFF
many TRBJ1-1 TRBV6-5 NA TGTGCCAGCAGTTACGAGGGTTGGACTGAAGCTTTCTTT CASSYEGWTEAFF
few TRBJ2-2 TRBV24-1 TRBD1 TGTGCCACCAGTGATTTCCTACAGGGGGCTGAGACCGGGGAGCTGTTTTTT CATSDFLQGAETGELFF
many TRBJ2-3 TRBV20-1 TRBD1 TGCAGTGCCCCGACAGGGGGGACAGATACGCAGTATTTT CSAPTGGTDTQYF
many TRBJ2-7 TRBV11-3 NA TGTGCCAGCAGCCCCGGGGGTGACGAGCAGTACTTC CASSPGGDEQYF
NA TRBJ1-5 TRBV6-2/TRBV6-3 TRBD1 TGTGCCAGCACCGCGGACAGGGGAAGCAATCAGCCCCAGCATTTT CASTADRGSNQPQHF
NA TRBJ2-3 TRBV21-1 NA TGTGCCAGCAGCAAAGCGCTAGGCCACGTCGCGTATTTT CASSKALGHVAYF
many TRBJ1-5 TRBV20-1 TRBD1 TGCAGTGCTTTTACGGACAGGGGGTTTGAGAAGCCCCAGCATTTT CSAFTDRGFEKPQHF
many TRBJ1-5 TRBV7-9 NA TGTGCCAGCAGCTTAGGGGGGATAAATCAGCCCCAGCATTTT CASSLGGINQPQHF
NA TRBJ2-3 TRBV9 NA TGTGCCAGCAGCGTAGGAGGCACAGATACGCAGTATTTT CASSVGGTDTQYF
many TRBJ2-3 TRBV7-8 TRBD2 TGTGCCAGCAGCTCGCGGGGGGGAGGACTAGCGAGAACAGATACGCAGTATTTT CASSSRGGGLARTDTQYF
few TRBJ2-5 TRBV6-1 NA TGTGCCAGCAGTCCCGGCAGGGGACAAGGAGAGACCCAGTACTTC CASSPGRGQGETQYF
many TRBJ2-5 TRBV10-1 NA TGCGCCAGCAGTGAGTCGTGGGGCCGAGAGACCCAGTACTTC CASSESWGRETQYF
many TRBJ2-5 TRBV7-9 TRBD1 TGTGCCAGCAGCTTAGGGGACAGGGGCGCCAGGGAGACCCAGTACTTC CASSLGDRGARETQYF
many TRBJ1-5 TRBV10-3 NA TGTGCCATCAGTCCGGGGCCTATGGAGCAGCCCCAGCATTTT CAISPGPMEQPQHF
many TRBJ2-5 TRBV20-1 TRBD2 TGCAGTGCTGGCGGACTAGCGGGAAAGGAGACCCAGTACTTC CSAGGLAGKETQYF
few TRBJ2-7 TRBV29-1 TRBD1 TGCAGCGTTGATGGACAGGGGTCCTACGAGCAGTACTTC CSVDGQGSYEQYF
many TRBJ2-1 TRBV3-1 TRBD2 TGTGCCAGCAGCCAGCGACTAGCGGGAAGTGAGCAGTTCTTC CASSQRLAGSEQFF
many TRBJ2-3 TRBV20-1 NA TGCAGTGCTAGAGGAAGTAGTTCAGATACGCAGTATTTT CSARGSSSDTQYF
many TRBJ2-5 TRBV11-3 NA TGTGCCAGCAGCTTGACTACCGAAGAGACCCAGTACTTC CASSLTTEETQYF
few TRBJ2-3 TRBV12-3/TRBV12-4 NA TGTGCCAGCAGCCCCGGGGCACAGGCTAGCACAGATACGCAGTATTTT CASSPGAQASTDTQYF
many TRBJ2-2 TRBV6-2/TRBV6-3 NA TGTGCCAGCAGCCAGCAGAACACCGGGGAGCTGTTTTTT CASSQQNTGELFF
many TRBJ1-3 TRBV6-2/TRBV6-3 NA TGTGCCAGCAGTTACTCGGCGGATATCGGAAACACCATATATTTT CASSYSADIGNTIYF
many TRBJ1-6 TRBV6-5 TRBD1 TGTGCCAGCAGTTACTCCCGGACAGGGGATTCACCCCTCCACTTT CASSYSRTGDSPLHF
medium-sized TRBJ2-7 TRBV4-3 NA TGCGCCAGCAGTCTCAGGACTGGCGGGGACTACGAGCAGTACTTC CASSLRTGGDYEQYF
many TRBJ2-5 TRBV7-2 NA TGTGCCAGCAGCTTTTCGAGCCTATCCACACAAGAGACCCAGTACTTC CASSFSSLSTQETQYF
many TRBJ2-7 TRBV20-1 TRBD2 TGCAGTGCTAGTCCTAGCGGGGGGGTTTACGAGCAGTACTTC CSASPSGGVYEQYF
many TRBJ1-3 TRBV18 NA TGTGCCAGCTCAATCACAGCGTGGGCTAAAGAAAACACCATATATTTT CASSITAWAKENTIYF
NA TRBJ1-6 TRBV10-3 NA TGTGCCATCAGCGGCTGGGACAAACAAAATTCACCCCTCCACTTT CAISGWDKQNSPLHF
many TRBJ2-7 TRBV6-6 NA TGTGCCAGCAGTCAGGGTCTCATGTCCTACGAGCAGTACTTC CASSQGLMSYEQYF
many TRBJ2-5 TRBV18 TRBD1 TGTGCCAGCTCACCTCCCTCGACAGGGGGACAAGAGACCCAGTACTTC CASSPPSTGGQETQYF
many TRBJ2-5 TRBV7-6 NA TGTGCCAGCAGCTTGACAGGAGGAGGAGAGACCCAGTACTTC CASSLTGGGETQYF
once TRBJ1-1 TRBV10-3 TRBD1 TGTGCCATCAAAGTCCCGGGACAGGCCGACACTGAAGCTTTCTTT CAIKVPGQADTEAFF
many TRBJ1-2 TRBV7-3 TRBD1 TGTGCCAGCTCGGACAGGGGCTATGGCTACACCTTC CASSDRGYGYTF
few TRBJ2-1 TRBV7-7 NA TGTGCTAGCAGCTTAGATCGGCTATCTGAGCAGTTCTTC CASSLDRLSEQFF
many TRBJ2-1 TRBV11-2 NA TGTGCCAGCAGCTCGTCCGTAGCGGAGACGGGAGAGCAGTTCTTC CASSSSVAETGEQFF
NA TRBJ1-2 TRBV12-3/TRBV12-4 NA TGTGCCAGCAGTTTAGCGAGGGGGGACCCCAACAGGGGCTACACCTTC CASSLARGDPNRGYTF
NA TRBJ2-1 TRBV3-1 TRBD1 TGTGCCAGCAGCTACCGCGATGGACAGGCCCCCCCGAACAATGAGCAGTTCTTC CASSYRDGQAPPNNEQFF
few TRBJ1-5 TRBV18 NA TGTGCCAGCTCACCAACGAGGGATCAGCCCCAGCATTTT CASSPTRDQPQHF
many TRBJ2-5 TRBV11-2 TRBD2 TGTGCCAGCAGCCCCTGGACTAGCGGGAGAGAAGAGACCCAGTACTTC CASSPWTSGREETQYF
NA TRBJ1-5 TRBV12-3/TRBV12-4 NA TGTGCCAGCAGCCTACGGGCGGACGGGACCCAGCATTTT CASSLRADGTQHF
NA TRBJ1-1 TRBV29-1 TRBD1 TGCAGCGTTGGGCAACAGGGGGTGAGGACTGAAGCTTTCTTT CSVGQQGVRTEAFF